This TCR beta chain stems from a study of post-analysis software for immune sequencing data (dated by TCRdb to 2013 to 2016). For the study in its entirety: Relapsing-remitting, secondary progressive and progressive-relapsing multiple sclerosis were recorded as disease courses, and subtype annotation was lacking for some patients. The multiple sclerosis patient repertoires were compared with 10 or so previously published healthy control repertoires from donors aged about 6 to 28 years. A subset of samples was prepared in parallel using single-end sample barcoding, then pooled and co-amplified after Illumina adapter ligation. Results and caveats for the whole study, not just this receptor: When samples were clustered directly using the F measure, samples prepared in the same batch co-clustered strongly, which prompted a batch-effect correction. Significantly higher frequencies in patients than in controls were found for five TRBV segments, including TRBV5-6, TRBV5-1 and TRBV20-1. The multiple sclerosis patient group was slightly younger than the control group. Compared with controls, multiple sclerosis patients had significantly lower normalized Chao1 diversity, a finding suggesting substantial peripheral T-cell clonal expansion.

To demonstrate the VDJtools post-analysis software, TCR beta repertoires were profiled from the peripheral blood of more than ten young patients with multiple sclerosis. The multiple sclerosis patients were children and adolescents ranging in age from about 6 to 16 years. Taken from cysteine to phenylalanine, the CDR3 has 12 residues. This entry keeps only the CDR3 DNA: 36 bases, framed from base 1. The germline V gene yields SQVTM for CDR1 and ANQGSEA for CDR2. Deletion took 4 bases off V and 4 bases off J, with a span of 10 bases between the germline ends. Libraries were prepared through PCR. Sequencing relied on an Illumina HiSeq 2500. Unique molecular identifiers were incorporated into TCR beta cDNA libraries to reduce PCR and sequencing biases. Every 1 to 10 million input T cells yielded approximately 500,000 cDNA molecules, meaning each molecule approximated one T cell. Patient libraries were prepared and sequenced with the same protocol used for the earlier healthy control dataset. Within a given batch, samples were prepared together, multiplexed and sequenced on the same HiSeq lane. Processing in the source paper ran as follows. MIGEC handled the raw barcoded reads, throwing out single-read molecular identifier groups before consensus assembly and CDR3 extraction. Clonotype tables were post-analysed with VDJtools, normalizing diversity by down-sampling all datasets to the smallest sample size. To correct batch-related cross-sample contamination, repertoire overlap clustering matched CDR3 amino acid sequences but not nucleotide sequences. TCRdb applied fastp at Q25 and MiXCR to the public reads, then kept only in-frame beta chains. Each entry merges the rows of one CDR3 protein and shows their most common DNA and genes. TCRdb assigned the V and J calls; the authors' analysis was not used. Within this sample are some 450,000 distinct CDR3 sequences, with under 55% of them counted one time only. The leading ten clones occupy over 10% of the sample.

As regards this clonotype: No antigen is known for it. No quality values exist for individual bases; no much larger clone is one base distant.

The V and J segments used are TRBV29-1 and TRBJ1-2; a tentative D match to TRBD1 spans 6 bases. The receptor was isolated from a girl aged 10 to 17 with multiple sclerosis. The source material was blood. The bases are TGCAGCGTTGTAGGAGGGGGCTATGGCTACACCTTC. It specifies CSVVGGGYGYTF.